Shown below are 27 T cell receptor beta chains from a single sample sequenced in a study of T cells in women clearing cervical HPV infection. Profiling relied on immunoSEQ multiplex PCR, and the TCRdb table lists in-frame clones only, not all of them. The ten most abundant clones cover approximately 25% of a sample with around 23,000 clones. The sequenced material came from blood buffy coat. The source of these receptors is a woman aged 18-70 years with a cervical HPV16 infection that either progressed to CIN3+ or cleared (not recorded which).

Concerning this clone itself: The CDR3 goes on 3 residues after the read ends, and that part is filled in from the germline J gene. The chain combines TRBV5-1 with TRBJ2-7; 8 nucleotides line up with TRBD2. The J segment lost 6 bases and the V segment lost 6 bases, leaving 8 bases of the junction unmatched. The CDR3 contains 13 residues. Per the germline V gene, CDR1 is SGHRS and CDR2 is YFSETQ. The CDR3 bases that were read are TGCGCCAGCAAGACTAGCGATACCTCCGAG. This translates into CASKTSDTSE. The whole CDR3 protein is CASKTSDTSEQYF.

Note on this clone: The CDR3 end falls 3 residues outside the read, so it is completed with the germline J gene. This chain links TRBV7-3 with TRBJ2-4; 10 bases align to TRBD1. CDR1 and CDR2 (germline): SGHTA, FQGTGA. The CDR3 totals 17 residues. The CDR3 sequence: CASSATGGEDWLNGQYF. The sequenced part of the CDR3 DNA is TGTGCCAGCAGCGCGACAGGGGGCGAAGATTGGCTGAATGGT.

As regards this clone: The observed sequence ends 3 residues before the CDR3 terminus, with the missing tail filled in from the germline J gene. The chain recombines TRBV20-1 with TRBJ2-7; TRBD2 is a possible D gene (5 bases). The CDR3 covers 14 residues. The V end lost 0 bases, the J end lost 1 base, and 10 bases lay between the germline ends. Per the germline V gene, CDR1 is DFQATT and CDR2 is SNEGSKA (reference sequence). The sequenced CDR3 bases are TGCAGTGCTAGAGATCTAAGAGGGTCCTACGAG. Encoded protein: CSARDLRGSYE. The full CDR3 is CSARDLRGSYEQYF.

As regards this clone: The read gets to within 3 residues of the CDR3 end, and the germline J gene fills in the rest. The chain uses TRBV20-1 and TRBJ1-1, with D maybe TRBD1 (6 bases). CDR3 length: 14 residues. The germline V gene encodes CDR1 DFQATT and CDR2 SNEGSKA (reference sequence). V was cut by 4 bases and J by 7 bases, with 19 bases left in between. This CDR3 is CSANTDRLTREAFF. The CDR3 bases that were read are TGCAGTGCTAACACGGACAGATTAACCCGTGAA.

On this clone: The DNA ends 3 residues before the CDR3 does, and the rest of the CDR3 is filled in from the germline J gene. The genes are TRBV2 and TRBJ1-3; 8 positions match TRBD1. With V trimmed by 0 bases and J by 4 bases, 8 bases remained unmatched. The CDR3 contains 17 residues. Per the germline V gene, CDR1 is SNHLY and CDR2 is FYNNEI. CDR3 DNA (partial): TGTGCCAGCAGTGAAGCGCGCGTGAGGACAGGGGGAAACACC. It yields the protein CASSEARVRTGGNT. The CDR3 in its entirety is CASSEARVRTGGNTIYF.

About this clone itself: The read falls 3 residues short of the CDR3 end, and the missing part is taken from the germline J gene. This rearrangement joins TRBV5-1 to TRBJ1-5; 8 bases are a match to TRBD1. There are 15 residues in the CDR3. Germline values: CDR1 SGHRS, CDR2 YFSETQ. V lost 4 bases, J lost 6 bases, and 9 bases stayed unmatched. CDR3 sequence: CASSRTGSPSQPQHF. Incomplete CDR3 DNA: TGCGCCAGCAGCCGGACAGGGTCTCCTAGTCAGCCC.

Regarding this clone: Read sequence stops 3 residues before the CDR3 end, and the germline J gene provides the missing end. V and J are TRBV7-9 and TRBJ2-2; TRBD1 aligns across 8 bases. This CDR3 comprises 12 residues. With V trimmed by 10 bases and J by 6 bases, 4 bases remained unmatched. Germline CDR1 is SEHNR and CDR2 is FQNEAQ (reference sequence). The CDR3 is CATDRGSGELFF. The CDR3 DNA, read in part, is TGTGCCACCGACAGGGGATCCGGGGAG.

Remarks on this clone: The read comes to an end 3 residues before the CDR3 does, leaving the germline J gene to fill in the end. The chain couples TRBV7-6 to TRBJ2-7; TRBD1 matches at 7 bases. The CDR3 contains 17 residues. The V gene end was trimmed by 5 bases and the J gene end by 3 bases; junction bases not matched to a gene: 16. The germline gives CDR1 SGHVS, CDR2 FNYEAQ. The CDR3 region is CASSERTGYRNSYEQYF. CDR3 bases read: TGTGCCAGCAGCGAGAGGACAGGATATAGGAACAGCTACGAG.

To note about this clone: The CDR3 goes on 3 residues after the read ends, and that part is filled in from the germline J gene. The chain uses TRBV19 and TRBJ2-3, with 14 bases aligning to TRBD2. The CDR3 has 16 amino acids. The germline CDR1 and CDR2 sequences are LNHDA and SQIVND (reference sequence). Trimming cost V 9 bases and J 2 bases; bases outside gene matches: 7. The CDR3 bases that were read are TGTGCCAGCAGCGGACTAGCGGGGGGAGTCACAGATACG. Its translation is CASSGLAGGVTDT. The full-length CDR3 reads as CASSGLAGGVTDTQYF.

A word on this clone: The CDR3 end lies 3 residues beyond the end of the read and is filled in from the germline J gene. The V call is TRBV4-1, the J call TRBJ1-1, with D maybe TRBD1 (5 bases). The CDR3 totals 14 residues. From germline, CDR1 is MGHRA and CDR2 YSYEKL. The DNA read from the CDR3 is TGCGCCAGCAGCCAAGCCCCGACAGTACTCGAA. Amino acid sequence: CASSQAPTVLE. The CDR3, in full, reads CASSQAPTVLEAFF.

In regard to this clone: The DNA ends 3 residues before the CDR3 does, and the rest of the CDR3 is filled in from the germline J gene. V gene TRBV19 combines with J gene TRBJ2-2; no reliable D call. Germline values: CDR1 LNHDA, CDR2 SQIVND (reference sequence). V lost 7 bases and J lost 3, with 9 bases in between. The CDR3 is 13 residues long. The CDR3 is CASNFLDTGELFF. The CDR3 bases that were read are TGTGCCAGTAACTTTTTAGACACCGGGGAG.

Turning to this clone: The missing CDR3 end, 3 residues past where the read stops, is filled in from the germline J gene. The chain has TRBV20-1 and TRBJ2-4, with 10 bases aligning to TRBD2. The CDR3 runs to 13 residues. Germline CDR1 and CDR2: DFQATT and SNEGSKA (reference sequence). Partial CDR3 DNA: TGCAGTGCTAGGTCTCTAGCGGGAGTTATT. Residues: CSARSLAGVI. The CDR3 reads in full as CSARSLAGVIQYF.

The sequenced CDR3 bases are TGCAGCGTGAAAAAACCCCGGACTAGCGGGGGGGCCTACGAG. It is translated as CSVKKPRTSGGAYE. The whole CDR3 sequence is CSVKKPRTSGGAYEQYF. The chain links TRBV29-1 to TRBJ2-7; 15 bases agree with TRBD2. Coverage ceases 3 residues before the CDR3 finishes, and the germline J gene fills in the end. The CDR3 sequence is 17 residues long. CDR1 SQVTM and CDR2 ANQGSEA come from the germline V gene. V lost 6 bases, J lost 2 bases, and 11 bases stayed unmatched.

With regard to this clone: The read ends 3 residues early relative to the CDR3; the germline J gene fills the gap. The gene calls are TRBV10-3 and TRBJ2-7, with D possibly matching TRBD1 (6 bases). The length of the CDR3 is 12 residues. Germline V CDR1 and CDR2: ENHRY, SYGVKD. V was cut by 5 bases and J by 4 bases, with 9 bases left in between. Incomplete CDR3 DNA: TGTGCCATCAGTAACAGGGTTTACGAG. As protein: CAISNRVYE. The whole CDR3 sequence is CAISNRVYEQYF.

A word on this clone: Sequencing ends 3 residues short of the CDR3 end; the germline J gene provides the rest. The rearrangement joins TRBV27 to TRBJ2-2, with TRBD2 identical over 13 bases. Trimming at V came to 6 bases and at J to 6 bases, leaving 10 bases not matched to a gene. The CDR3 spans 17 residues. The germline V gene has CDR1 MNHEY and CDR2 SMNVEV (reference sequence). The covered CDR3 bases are TGTGCCAGCAGCCCGGGACTAGCGGGGATCCGGTCCGGGGAG. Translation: CASSPGLAGIRSGE. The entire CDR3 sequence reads CASSPGLAGIRSGELFF.

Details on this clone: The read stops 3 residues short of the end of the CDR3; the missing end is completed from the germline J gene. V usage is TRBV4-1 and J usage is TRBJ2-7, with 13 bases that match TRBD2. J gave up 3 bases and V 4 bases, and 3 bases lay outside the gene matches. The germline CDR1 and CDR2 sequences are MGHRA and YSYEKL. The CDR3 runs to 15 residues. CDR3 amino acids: CASSLTSGGGYEQYF. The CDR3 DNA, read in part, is TGCGCCAGCAGCCTCACTAGCGGGGGGGGCTACGAG.

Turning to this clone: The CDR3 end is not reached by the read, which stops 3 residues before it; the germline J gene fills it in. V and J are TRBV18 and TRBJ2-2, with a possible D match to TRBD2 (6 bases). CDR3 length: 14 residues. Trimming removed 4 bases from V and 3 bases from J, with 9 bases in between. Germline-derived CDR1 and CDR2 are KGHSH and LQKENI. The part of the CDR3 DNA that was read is TGTGCCAGCTCACTTAGCGGTGACACCGGGGAG. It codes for CASSLSGDTGE. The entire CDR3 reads CASSLSGDTGELFF.

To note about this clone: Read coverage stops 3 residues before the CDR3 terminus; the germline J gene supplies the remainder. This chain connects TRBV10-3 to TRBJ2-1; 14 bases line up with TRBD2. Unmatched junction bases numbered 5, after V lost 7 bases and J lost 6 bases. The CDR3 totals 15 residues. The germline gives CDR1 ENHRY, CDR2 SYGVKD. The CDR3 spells CAITRTSGRSNEQFF. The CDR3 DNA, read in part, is TGTGCCATCACTAGGACTAGCGGGAGGTCCAATGAG.

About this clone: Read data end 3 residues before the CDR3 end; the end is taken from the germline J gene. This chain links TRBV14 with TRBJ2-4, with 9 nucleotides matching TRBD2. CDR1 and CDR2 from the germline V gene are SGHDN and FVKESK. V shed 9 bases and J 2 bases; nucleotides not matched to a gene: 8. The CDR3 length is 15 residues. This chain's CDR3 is CARVPAGGSKNIQYF. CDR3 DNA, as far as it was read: TGTGCCAGGGTACCCGCGGGGGGGTCCAAAAACATT.

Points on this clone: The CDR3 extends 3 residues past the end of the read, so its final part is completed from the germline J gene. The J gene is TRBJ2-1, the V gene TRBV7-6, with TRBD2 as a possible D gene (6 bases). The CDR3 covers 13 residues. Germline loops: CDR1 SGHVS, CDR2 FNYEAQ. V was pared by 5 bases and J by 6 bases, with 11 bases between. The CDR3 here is CASSPAGINEQFF. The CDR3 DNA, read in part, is TGTGCCAGCAGCCCAGCGGGTATCAATGAG.

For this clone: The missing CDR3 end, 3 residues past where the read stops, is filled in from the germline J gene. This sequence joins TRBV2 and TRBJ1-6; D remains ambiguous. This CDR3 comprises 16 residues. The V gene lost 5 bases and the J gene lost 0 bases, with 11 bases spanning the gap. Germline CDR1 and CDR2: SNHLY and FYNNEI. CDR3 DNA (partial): TGTGCCAGCAGTCAAGTCAGGAGCTCCTATAATTCACCC. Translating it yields CASSQVRSSYNSP. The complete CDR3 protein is CASSQVRSSYNSPLHF.

The CDR3 DNA, read in part, is TGTGCCAGTAGTGATCTAGCGGGAGTTGTCTACGAC. This translates into CASSDLAGVVYD. The complete CDR3 sequence is CASSDLAGVVYDYTF. The gene calls are TRBV19 and TRBJ1-2; D is ambiguous. Sequencing ends 3 residues short of the CDR3 end; the germline J gene provides the rest. The CDR3 extends over 15 amino acids. The germline V gene encodes CDR1 LNHDA and CDR2 SQIVND (reference sequence).

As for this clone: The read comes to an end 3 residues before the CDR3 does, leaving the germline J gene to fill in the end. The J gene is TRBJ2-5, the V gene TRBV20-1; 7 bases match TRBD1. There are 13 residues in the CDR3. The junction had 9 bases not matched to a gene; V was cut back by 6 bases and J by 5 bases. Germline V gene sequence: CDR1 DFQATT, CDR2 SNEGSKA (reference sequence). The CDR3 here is CSAPNQGVETQYF. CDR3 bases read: TGCAGTGCACCCAACCAGGGGGTGGAGACC.

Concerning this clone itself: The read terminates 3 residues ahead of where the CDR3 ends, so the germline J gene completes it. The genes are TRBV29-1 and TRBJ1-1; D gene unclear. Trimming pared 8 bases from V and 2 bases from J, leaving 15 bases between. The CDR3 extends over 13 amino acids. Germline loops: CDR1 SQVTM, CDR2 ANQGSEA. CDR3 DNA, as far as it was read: TGCAGCACTAAGGCGGGAACTAACACTGAA. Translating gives CSTKAGTNTE. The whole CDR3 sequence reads CSTKAGTNTEAFF.

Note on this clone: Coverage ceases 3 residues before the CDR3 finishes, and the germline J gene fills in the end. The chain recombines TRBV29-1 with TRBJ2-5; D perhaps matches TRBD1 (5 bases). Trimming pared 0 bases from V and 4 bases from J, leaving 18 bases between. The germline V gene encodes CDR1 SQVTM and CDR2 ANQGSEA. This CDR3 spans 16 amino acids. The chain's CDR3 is CSVEDFPGILGETQYF. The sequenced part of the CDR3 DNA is TGCAGCGTTGAAGATTTCCCAGGGATTTTGGGAGAGACC. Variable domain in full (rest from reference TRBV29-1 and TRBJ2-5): SAVISQKPSRDICQRGTSLTIQCQVDSQVTMMFWYRQQPGQSLTLIATANQGSEATYESGFVIDKFPISRPNLTFSTLTVSNMSPEDSSIYLCSVEDFPGILGETQYFGPGTRLLVL.

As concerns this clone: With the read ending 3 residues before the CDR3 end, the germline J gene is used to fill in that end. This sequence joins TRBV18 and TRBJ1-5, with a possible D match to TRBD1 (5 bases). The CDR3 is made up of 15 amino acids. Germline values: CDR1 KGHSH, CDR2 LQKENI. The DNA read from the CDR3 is TGTGCCAGCTCACCGGGACTAGCGAGCACAGATCCC. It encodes CASSPGLASTDP. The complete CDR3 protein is CASSPGLASTDPQHF.

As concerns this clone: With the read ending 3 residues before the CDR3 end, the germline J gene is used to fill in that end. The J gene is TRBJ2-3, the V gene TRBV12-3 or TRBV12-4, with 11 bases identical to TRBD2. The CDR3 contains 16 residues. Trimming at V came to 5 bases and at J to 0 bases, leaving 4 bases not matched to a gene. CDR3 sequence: CASSPGTSGSTDTQYF. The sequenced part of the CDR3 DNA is TGTGCCAGCAGTCCAGGGACTAGCGGAAGCACAGATACG.